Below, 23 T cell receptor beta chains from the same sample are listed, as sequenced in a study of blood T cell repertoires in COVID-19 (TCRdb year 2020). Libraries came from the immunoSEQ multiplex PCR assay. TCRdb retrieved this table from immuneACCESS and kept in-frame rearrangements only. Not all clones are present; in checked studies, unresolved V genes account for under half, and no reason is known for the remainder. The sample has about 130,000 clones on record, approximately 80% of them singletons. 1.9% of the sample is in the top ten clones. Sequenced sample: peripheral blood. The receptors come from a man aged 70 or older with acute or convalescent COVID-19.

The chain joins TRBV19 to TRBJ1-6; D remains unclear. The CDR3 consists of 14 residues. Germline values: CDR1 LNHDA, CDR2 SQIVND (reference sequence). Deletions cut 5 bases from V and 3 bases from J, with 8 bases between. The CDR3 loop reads CASSSSYYNSPLHF. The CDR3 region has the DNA TGTGCCAGTAGTTCGAGTTACTATAATTCACCCCTCCACTTT.

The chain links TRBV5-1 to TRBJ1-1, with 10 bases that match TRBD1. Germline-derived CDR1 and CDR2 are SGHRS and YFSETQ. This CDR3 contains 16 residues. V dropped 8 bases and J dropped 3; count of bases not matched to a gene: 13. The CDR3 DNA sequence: TGCGCCAGTACCTGGGGACAGGGGTACTTGGACACTGAAGCTTTCTTT. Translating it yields CASTWGQGYLDTEAFF. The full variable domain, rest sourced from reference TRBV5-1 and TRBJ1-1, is KAGVTQTPRYLIKTRGQQVTLSCSPISGHRSVSWYQQTPGQGLQFLFEYFSETQRNKGNFPGRFSGRQFSNSRSEMNVSTLELGDSALYLCASTWGQGYLDTEAFFGQGTRLTVV.

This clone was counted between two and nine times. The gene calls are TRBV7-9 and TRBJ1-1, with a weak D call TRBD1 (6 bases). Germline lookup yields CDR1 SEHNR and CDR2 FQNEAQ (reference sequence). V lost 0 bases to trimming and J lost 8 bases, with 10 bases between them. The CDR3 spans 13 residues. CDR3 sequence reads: CASSLARGGEAFF. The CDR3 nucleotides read TGTGCCAGCAGCTTAGCCAGGGGCGGAGAAGCTTTCTTT. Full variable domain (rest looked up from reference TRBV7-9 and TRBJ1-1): DTGVSQNPRHKITKRGQNVTFRCDPISEHNRLYWYRQTLGQGPEFLTYFQNEAQLEKSRLLSDRFSAERPKGSFSTLEIQRTEQGDSAMYLCASSLARGGEAFFGQGTRLTVV.

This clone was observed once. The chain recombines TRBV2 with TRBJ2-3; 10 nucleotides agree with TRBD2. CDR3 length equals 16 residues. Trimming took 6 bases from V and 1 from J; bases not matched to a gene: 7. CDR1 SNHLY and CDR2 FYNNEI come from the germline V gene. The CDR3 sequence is CASRVAGGGGTDTQYF. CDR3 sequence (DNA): TGTGCCAGCAGAGTAGCGGGGGGCGGGGGCACAGATACGCAGTATTTT.

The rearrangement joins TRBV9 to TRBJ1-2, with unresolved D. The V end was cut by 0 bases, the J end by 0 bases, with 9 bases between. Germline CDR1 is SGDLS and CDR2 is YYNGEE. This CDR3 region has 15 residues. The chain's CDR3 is CASSVVGVANYGYTF. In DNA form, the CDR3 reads TGTGCCAGCAGCGTAGTCGGGGTAGCTAACTATGGCTACACCTTC.

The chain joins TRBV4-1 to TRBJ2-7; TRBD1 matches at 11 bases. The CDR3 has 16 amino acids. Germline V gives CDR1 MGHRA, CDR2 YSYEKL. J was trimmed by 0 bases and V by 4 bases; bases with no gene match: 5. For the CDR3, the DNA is TGCGCCAGCAGCCCGGGACAGGGGGTCTCCTCCTACGAGCAGTACTTC. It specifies CASSPGQGVSSYEQYF.

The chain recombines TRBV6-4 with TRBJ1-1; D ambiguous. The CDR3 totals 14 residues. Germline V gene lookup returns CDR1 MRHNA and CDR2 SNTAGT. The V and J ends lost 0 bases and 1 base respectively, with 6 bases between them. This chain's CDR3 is CASSDSYRNTEAFF. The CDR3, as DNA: TGTGCCAGCAGTGACTCTTACAGGAACACTGAAGCTTTCTTT.

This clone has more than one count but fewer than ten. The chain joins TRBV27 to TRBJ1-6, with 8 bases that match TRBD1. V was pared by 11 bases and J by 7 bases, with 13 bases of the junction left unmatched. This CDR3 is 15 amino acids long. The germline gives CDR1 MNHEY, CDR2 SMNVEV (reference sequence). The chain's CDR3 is CAVRTGGTPNSPLHF. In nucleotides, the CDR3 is TGTGCCGTACGAACAGGGGGTACCCCCAATTCACCCCTCCACTTT.

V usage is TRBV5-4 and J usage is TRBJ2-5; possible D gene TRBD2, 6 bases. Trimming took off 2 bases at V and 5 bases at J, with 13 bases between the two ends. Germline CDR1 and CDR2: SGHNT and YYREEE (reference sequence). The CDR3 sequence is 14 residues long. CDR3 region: CASSFGGERETQYF. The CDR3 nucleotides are TGTGCCAGCAGCTTCGGCGGGGAGAGGGAGACCCAGTACTTC.

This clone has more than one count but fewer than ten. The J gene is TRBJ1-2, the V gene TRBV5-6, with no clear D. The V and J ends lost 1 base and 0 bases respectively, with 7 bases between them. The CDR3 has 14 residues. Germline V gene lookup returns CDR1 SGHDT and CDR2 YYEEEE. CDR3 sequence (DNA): TGTGCCAGCAGCTTGTCGGGGACTAACTATGGCTACACCTTC. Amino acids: CASSLSGTNYGYTF.

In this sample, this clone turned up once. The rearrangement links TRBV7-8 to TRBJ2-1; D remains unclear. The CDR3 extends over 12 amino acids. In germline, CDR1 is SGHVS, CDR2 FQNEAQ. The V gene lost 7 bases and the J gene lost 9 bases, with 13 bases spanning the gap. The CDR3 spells CASNSIRSEQFF. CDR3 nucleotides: TGTGCCAGCAACTCCATTAGGAGTGAGCAGTTCTTC.

DNA for the CDR3: TGTGCCAGCAGTTTATCCGGGGGTGGCAATCAGCCCCAGCATTTT. Amino acids: CASSLSGGGNQPQHF. The chain combines TRBV28 with TRBJ1-5; D is possibly TRBD1 (5 bases). CDR1 is MDHEN, CDR2 SYDVKM, per germline. V was clipped by 1 base and J by 2 bases, with 9 bases between them. The CDR3 extends over 15 amino acids.

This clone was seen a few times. The CDR3 sequence is CASGREIDYGYTF. CDR3 sequence (DNA): TGTGCCAGCGGGCGGGAGATTGACTATGGCTACACCTTC. V gene TRBV2 combines with J gene TRBJ1-2; no firm D call. The V gene lost 8 bases and the J gene lost 3 bases, with 13 bases spanning the gap. Germline V gene lookup returns CDR1 SNHLY and CDR2 FYNNEI. This CDR3 spans 13 amino acids. The entire variable domain, with the rest obtained from reference TRBV2 and TRBJ1-2, is as follows: EPEVTQTPSHQVTQMGQEVILRCVPISNHLYFYWYRQILGQKVEFLVSFYNNEISEKSEIFDDQFSVERPDGSNFTLKIRSTKLEDSAMYFCASGREIDYGYTFGSGTRLTVV.

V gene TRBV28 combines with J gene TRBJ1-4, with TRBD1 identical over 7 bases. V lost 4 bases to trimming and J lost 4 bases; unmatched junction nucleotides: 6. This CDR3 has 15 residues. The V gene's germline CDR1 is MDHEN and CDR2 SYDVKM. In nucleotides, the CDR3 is TGTGCCAGCAGTTCGGACAGGCGCTATAATGAAAAACTGTTTTTT. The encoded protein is CASSSDRRYNEKLFF.

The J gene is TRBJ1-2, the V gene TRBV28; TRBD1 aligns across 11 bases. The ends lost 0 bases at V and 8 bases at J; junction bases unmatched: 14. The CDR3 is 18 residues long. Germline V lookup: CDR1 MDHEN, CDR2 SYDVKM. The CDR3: CASSLWSGQGGLPGGYTF. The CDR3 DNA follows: TGTGCCAGCAGTTTATGGTCGGGACAGGGGGGTCTGCCGGGAGGCTACACCTTC.

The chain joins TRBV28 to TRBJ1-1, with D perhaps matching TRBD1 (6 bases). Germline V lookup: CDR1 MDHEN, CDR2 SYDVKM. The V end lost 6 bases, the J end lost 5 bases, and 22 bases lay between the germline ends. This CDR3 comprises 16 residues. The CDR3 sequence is CASSPPGLGRGTEAFF. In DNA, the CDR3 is TGTGCCAGCAGCCCCCCCGGGTTGGGGAGGGGGACTGAAGCTTTCTTT.

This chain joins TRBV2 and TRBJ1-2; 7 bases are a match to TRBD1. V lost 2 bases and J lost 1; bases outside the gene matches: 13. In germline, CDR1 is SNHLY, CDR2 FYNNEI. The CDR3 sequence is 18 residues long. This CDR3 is CASSEPSTTGHHNYGYTF. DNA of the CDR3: TGTGCCAGCAGTGAACCCAGCACGACAGGGCACCATAACTATGGCTACACCTTC. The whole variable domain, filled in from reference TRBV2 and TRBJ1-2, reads EPEVTQTPSHQVTQMGQEVILRCVPISNHLYFYWYRQILGQKVEFLVSFYNNEISEKSEIFDDQFSVERPDGSNFTLKIRSTKLEDSAMYFCASSEPSTTGHHNYGYTFGSGTRLTVV.

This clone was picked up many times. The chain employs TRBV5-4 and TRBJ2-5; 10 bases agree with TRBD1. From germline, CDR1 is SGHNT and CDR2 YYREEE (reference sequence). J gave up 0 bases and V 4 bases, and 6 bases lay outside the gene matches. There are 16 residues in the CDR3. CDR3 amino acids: CASSQQGQGYQETQYF. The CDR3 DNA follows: TGTGCCAGCAGCCAGCAGGGACAGGGGTACCAAGAGACCCAGTACTTC.

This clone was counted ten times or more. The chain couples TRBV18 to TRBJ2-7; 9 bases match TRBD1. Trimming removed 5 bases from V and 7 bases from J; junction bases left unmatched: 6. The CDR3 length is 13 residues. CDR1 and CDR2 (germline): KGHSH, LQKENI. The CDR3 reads CASSRTGAFEQYF. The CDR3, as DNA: TGTGCCAGCTCAAGGACAGGGGCTTTTGAGCAGTACTTC.

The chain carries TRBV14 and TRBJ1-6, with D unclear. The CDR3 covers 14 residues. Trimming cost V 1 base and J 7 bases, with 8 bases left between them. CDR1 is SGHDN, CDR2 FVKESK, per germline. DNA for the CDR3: TGTGCCAGCAGCCAAGTTCCGAGAAATTCACCCCTCCACTTT. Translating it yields CASSQVPRNSPLHF.

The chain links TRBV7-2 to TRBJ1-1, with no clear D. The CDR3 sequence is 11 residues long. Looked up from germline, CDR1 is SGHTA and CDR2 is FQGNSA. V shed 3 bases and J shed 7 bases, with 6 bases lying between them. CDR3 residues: CASSFRFEAFF. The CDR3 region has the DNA TGTGCCAGCAGCTTCAGATTTGAAGCTTTCTTT. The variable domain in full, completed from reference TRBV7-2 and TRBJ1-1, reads GAGVSQSPSNKVTEKGKDVELRCDPISGHTALYWYRQSLGQGLEFLIYFQGNSAPDKSGLPSDRFSAERTGGSVSTLTIQRTQQEDSAVYLCASSFRFEAFFGQGTRLTVV.

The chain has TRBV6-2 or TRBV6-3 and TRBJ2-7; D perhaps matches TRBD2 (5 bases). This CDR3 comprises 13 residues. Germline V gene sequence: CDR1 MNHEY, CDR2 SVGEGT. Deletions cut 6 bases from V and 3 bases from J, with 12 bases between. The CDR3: CASSHGEGYEQYF. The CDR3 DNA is TGTGCCAGCAGCCACGGCGAGGGCTACGAGCAGTACTTC.

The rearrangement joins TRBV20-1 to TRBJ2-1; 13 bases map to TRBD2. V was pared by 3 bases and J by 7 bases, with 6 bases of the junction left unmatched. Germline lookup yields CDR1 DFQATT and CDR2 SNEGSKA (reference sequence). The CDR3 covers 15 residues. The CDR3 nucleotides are TGCAGTGCTAGTAGAACTAGCGGGGGGGGTAATGAGCAGTTCTTC. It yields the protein CSASRTSGGGNEQFF.